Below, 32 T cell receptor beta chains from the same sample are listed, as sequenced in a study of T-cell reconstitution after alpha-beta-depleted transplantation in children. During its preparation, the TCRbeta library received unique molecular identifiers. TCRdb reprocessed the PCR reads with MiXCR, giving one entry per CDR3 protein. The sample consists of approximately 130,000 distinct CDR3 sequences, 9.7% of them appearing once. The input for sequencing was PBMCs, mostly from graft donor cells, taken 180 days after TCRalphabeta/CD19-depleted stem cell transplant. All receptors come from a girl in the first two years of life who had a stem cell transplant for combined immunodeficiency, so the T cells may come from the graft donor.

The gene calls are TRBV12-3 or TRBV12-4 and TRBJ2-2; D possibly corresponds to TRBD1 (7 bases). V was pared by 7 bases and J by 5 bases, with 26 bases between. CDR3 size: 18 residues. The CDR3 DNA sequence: TGTGCCAGCACTTTCCAAGTAGGGGGCGGGAAGTATACCGGGGAGCTGTTTTTT. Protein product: CASTFQVGGGKYTGELFF.

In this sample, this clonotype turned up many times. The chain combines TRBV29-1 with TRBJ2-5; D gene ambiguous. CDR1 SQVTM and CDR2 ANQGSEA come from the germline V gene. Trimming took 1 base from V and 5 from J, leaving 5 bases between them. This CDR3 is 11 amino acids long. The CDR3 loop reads CSVEVGETQYF. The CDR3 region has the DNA TGCAGCGTTGAAGTGGGGGAGACCCAGTACTTC.

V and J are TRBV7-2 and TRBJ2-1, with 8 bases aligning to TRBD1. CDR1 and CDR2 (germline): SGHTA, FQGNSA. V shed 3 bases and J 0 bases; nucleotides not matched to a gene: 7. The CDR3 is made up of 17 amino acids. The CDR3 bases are TGTGCCAGCAGCTTCCGGGACAGGTTTTTCTCCTACAATGAGCAGTTCTTC. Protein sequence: CASSFRDRFFSYNEQFF. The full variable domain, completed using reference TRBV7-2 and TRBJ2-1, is GAGVSQSPSNKVTEKGKDVELRCDPISGHTALYWYRQSLGQGLEFLIYFQGNSAPDKSGLPSDRFSAERTGGSVSTLTIQRTQQEDSAVYLCASSFRDRFFSYNEQFFGPGTRLTVL.

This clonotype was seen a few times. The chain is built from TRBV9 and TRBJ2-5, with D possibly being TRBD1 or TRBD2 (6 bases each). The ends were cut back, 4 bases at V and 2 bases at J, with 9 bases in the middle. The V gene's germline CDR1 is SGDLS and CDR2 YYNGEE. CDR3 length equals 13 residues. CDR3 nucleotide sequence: TGTGCCAGCAGCAGGGGGGCTCAAGAGACCCAGTACTTC. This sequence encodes CASSRGAQETQYF.

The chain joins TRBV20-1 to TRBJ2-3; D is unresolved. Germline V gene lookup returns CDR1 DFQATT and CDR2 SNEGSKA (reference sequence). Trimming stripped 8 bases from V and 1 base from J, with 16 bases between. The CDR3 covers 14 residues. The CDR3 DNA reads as TGCAGTCCGATCGGACGCCAGGGCACAGATACGCAGTATTTT. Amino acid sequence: CSPIGRQGTDTQYF.

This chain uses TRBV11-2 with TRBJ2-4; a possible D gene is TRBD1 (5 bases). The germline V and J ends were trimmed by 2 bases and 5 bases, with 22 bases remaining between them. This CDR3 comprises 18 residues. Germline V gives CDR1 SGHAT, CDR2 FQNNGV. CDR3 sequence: CASSLLGRVNSAENIQYF. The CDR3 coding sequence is TGTGCCAGCAGCTTATTGGGCAGGGTGAATTCGGCCGAAAACATTCAGTACTTC.

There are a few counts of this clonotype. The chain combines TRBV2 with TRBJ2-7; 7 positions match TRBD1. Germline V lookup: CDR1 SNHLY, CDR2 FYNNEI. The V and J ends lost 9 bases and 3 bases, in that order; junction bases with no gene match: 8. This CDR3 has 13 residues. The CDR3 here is CASSGQTYYEQYF. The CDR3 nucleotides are TGTGCCAGTTCGGGACAGACATACTACGAGCAGTACTTC.

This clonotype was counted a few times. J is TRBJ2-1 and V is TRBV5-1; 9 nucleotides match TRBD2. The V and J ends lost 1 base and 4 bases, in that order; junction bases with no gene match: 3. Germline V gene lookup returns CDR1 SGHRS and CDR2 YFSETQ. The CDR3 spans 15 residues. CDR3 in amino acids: CASSLNSGRYNEQFF. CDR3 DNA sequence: TGCGCCAGCAGCTTGAATAGCGGGAGATACAATGAGCAGTTCTTC.

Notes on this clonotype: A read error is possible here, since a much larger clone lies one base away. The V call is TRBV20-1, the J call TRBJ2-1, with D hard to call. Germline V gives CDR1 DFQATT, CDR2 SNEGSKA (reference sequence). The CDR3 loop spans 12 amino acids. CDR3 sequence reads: CSASAPYNQQFF. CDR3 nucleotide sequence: TGCAGTGCTAGTGCGCCCTACAATCAGCAGTTCTTC.

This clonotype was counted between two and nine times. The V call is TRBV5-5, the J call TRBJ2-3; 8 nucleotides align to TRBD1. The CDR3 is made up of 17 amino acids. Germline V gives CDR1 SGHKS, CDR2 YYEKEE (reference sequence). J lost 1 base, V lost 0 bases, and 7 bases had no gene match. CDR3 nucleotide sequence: TGTGCCAGCAGCTTGGGGTACAGGGGGGTCGGCACAGATACGCAGTATTTT. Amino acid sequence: CASSLGYRGVGTDTQYF.

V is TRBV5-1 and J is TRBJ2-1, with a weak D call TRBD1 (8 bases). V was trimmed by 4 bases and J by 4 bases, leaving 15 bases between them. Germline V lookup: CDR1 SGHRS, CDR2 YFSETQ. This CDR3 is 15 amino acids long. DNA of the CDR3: TGCGCCAGCAGCAGCACAGGGGGGGGGTACAATGAGCAGTTCTTC. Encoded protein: CASSSTGGGYNEQFF.

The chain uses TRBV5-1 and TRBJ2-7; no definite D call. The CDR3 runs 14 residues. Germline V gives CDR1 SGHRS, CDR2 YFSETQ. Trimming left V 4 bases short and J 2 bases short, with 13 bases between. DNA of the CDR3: TGCGCCAGCAGCCCCCGGGCCTCTACCTACGAGCAGTACTTC. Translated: CASSPRASTYEQYF.

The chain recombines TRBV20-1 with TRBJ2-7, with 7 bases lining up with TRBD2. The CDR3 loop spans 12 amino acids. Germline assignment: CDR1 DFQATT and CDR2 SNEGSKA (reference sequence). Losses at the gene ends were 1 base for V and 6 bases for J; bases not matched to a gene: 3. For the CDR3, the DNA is TGCAGTGCTAGAGGGGGGGGACCCGAGCAGTACTTC. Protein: CSARGGGPEQYF.

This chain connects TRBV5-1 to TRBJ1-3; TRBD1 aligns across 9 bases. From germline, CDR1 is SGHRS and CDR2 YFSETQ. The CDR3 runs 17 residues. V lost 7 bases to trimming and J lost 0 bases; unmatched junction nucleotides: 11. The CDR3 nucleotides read TGCGCCAGCGGCCCGGGGGGACAGGGCGACTCTGGAAACACCATATATTTT. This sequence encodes CASGPGGQGDSGNTIYF.

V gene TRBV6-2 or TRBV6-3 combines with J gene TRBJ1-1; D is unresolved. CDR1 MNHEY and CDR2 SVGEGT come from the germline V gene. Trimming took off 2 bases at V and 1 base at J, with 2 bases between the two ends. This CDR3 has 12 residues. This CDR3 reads CASSYRNTEAFF. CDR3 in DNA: TGTGCCAGCAGTTACAGGAACACTGAAGCTTTCTTT.

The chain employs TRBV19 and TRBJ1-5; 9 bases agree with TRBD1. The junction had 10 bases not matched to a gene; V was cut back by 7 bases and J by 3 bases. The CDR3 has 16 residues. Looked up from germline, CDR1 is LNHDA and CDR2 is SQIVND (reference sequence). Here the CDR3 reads CASTSIGQGINQPQHF. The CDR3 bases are TGTGCCAGTACCTCAATCGGACAGGGGATCAATCAGCCCCAGCATTTT.

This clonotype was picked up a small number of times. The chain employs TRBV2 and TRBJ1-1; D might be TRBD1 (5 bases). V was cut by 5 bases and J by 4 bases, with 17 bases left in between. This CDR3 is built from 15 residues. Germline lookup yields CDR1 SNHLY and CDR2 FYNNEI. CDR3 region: CASSKGPDRGTEAFF. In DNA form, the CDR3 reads TGTGCCAGCAGTAAGGGGCCCGACCGGGGCACTGAAGCTTTCTTT. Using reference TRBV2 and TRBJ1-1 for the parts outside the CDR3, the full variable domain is EPEVTQTPSHQVTQMGQEVILRCVPISNHLYFYWYRQILGQKVEFLVSFYNNEISEKSEIFDDQFSVERPDGSNFTLKIRSTKLEDSAMYFCASSKGPDRGTEAFFGQGTRLTVV.

The CDR3 DNA follows: TGTGCCAGCAGTTTAAAGCTGCGGCAGGGAAGTTACGAGCAGTACTTC. Translating it yields CASSLKLRQGSYEQYF. The genes are TRBV12-3 or TRBV12-4 and TRBJ2-7; D is possibly TRBD1 (5 bases). CDR3 length: 16 amino acids. Trimming pared 2 bases from V and 4 bases from J, leaving 18 bases between.

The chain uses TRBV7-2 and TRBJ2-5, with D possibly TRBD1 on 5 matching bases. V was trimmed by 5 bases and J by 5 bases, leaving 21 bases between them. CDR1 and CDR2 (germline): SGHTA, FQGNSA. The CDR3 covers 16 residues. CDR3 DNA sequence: TGTGCCAGCAGCCCCTGGACACGGACCGCAGGGGAGACCCAGTACTTC. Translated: CASSPWTRTAGETQYF.

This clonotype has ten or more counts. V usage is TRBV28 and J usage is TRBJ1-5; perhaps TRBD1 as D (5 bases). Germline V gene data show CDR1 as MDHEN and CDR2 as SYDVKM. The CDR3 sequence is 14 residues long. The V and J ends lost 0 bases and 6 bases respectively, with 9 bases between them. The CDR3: CASSLWLGGQPQHF. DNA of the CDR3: TGTGCCAGCAGTTTATGGCTCGGGGGTCAGCCCCAGCATTTT.

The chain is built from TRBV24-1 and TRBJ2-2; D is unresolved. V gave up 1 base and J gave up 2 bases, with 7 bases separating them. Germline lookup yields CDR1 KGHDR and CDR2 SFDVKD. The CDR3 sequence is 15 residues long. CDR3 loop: CATSDLLSNTGELFF. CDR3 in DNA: TGTGCCACCAGTGATTTACTATCTAACACCGGGGAGCTGTTTTTT.

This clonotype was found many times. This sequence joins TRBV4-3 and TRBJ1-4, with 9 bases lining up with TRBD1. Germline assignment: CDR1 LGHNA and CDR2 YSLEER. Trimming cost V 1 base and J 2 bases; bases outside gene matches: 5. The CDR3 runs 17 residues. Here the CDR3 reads CASSQGDRAETNEKLFF. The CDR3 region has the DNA TGCGCCAGCAGCCAAGGGGACAGGGCTGAGACTAATGAAAAACTGTTTTTT.

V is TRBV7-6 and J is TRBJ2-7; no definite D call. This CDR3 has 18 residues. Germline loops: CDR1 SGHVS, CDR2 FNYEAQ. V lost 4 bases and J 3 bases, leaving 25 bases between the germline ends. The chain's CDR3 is CASSSQPKHKDGYYEQYF. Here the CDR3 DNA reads TGTGCCAGCAGCTCTCAACCAAAACATAAGGACGGATACTACGAGCAGTACTTC.

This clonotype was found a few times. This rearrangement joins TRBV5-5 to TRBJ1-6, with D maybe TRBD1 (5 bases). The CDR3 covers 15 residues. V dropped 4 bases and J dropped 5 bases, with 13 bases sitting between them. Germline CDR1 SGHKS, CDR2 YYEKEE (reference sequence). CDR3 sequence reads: CASSPIPGDNSPLHF. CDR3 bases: TGTGCCAGCAGCCCAATCCCGGGGGATAATTCACCCCTCCACTTT.

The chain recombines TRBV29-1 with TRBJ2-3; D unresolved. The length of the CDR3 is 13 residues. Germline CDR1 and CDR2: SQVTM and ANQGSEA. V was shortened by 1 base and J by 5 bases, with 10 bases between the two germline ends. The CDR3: CSVEVLRLDTQYF. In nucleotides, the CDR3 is TGCAGCGTTGAAGTTCTCCGACTAGATACGCAGTATTTT.

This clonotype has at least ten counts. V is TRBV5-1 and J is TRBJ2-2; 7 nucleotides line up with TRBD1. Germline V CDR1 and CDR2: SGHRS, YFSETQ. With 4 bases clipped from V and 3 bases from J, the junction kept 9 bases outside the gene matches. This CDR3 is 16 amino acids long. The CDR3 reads CASSRDSARDTGELFF. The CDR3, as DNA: TGCGCCAGCAGCAGGGACAGCGCACGGGACACCGGGGAGCTGTTTTTT.

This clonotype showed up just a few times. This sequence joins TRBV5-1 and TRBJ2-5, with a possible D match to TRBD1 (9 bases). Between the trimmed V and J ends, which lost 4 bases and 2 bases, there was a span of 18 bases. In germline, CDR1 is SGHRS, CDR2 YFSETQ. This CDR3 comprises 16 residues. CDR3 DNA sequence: TGCGCCAGCAGCCGAAATAGCGGGACAGGGCAAGAGACCCAGTACTTC. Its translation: CASSRNSGTGQETQYF. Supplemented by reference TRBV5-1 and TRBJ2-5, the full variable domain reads KAGVTQTPRYLIKTRGQQVTLSCSPISGHRSVSWYQQTPGQGLQFLFEYFSETQRNKGNFPGRFSGRQFSNSRSEMNVSTLELGDSALYLCASSRNSGTGQETQYFGPGTRLLVL.

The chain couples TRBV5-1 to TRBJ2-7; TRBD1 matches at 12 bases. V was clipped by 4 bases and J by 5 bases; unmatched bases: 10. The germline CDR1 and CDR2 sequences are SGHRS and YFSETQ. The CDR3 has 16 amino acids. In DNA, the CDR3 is TGCGCCAGCAGCCCAGAAACCGGGACAGGGGGCAACGAGCAGTACTTC. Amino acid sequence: CASSPETGTGGNEQYF.

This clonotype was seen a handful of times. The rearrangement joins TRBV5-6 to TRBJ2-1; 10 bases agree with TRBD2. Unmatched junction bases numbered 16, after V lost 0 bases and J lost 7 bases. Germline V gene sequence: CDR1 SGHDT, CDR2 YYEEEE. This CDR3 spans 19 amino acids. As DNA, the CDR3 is TGTGCCAGCAGCTTGGTTCGGGTCAGTTCGGGACTAGCGTGGAATGAGCAGTTCTTC. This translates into CASSLVRVSSGLAWNEQFF.

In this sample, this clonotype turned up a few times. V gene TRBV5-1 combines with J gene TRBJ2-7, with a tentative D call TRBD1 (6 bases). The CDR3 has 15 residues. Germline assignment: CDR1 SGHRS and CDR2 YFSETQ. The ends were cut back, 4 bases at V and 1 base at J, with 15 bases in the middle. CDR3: CASSLTGPGSYEQYF. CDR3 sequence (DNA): TGCGCCAGCAGCCTGACAGGTCCAGGATCCTACGAGCAGTACTTC. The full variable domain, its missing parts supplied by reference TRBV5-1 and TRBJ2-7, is KAGVTQTPRYLIKTRGQQVTLSCSPISGHRSVSWYQQTPGQGLQFLFEYFSETQRNKGNFPGRFSGRQFSNSRSEMNVSTLELGDSALYLCASSLTGPGSYEQYFGPGTRLTVT.

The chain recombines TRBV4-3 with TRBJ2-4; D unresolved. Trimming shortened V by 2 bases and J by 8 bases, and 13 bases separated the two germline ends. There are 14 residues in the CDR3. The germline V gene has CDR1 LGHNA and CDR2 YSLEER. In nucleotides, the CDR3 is TGCGCCAGCAGCCAACGGGTTTTGGTGGACATTCAGTACTTC. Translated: CASSQRVLVDIQYF.

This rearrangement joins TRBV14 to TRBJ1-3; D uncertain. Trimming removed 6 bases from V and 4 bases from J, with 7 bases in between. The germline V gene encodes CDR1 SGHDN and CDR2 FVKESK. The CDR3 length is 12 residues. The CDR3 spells CASSRSGNTIYF. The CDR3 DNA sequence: TGTGCCAGCAGTCGATCCGGAAACACCATATATTTT. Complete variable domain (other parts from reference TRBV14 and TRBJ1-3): EAGVTQFPSHSVIEKGQTVTLRCDPISGHDNLYWYRRVMGKEIKFLLHFVKESKQDESGMPNNRFLAERTGGTYSTLKVQPAELEDSGVYFCASSRSGNTIYFGEGSWLTVV.